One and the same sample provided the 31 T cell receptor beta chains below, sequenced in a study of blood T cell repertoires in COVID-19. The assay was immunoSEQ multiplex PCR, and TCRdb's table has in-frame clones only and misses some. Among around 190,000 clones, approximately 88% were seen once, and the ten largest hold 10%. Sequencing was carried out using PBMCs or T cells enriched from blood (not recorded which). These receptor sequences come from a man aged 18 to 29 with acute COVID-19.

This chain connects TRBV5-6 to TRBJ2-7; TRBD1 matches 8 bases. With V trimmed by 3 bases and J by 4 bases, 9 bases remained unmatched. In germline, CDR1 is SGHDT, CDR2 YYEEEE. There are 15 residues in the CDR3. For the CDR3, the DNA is TGTGCCAGCAGCTCTCCCGACAGGGGCCATTACGAGCAGTACTTC. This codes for CASSSPDRGHYEQYF. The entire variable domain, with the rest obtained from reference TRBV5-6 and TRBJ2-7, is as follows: DAGVTQSPTHLIKTRGQQVTLRCSPKSGHDTVSWYQQALGQGPQFIFQYYEEEERQRGNFPDRFSGHQFPNYSSELNVNALLLGDSALYLCASSSPDRGHYEQYFGPGTRLTVT.

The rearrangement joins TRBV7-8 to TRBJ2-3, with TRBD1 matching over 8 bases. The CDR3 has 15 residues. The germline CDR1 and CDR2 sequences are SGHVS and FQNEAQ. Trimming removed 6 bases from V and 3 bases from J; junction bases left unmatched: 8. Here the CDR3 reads CASRADRERTDTQYF. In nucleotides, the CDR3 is TGTGCCAGCAGGGCGGACAGGGAAAGGACAGATACGCAGTATTTT.

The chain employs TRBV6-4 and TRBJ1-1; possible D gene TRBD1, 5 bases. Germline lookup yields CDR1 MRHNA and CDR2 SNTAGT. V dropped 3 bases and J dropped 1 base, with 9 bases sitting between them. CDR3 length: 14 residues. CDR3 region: CASSEEGTNTEAFF. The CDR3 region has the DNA TGTGCCAGCAGTGAGGAGGGGACGAACACTGAAGCTTTCTTT.

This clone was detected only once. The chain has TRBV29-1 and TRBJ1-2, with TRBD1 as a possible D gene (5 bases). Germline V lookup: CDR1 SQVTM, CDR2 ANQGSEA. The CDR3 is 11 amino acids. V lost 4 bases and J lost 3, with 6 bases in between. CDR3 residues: CSVAGDYGYTF. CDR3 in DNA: TGCAGCGTTGCGGGGGACTATGGCTACACCTTC.

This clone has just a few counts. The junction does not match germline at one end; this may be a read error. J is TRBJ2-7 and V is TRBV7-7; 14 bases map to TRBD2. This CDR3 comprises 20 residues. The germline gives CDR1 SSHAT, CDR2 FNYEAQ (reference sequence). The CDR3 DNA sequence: TGTGCTAGCAGCTTATTTGTCACGGGACTAGCGGGAGTAAGGAACCACGAGCAGTACTTC. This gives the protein CASSLFVTGLAGVRNHEQYF.

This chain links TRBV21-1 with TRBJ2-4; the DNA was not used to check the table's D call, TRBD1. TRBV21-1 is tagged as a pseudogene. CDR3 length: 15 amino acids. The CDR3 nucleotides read TGTGCCACCTGGAGACAGGACGGAGCCAAAAACATTCAGTACTTC. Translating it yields CATWRQDGAKNIQYF.

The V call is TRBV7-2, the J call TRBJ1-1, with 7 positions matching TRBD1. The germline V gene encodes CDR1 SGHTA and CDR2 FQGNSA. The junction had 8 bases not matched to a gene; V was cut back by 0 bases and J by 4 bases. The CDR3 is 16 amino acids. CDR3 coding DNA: TGTGCCAGCAGCTTAGCAGGGGGCCTATATCGCACTGAAGCTTTCTTT. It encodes CASSLAGGLYRTEAFF.

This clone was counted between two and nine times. For the CDR3, the DNA is TGCGCCAGCAGCTCCTCCGGGGGGGGAACCTTATACGAGCAGTACTTC. Its protein is CASSSSGGGTLYEQYF. The chain carries TRBV4-1 and TRBJ2-7, with 8 bases that match TRBD2. The V gene end was trimmed by 5 bases and the J gene end by 4 bases; junction bases not matched to a gene: 13. Germline V lookup: CDR1 MGHRA, CDR2 YSYEKL. The CDR3 sequence is 16 residues long.

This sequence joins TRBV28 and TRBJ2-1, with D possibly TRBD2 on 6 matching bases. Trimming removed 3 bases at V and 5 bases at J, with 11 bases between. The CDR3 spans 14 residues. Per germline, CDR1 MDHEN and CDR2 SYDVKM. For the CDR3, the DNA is TGTGCCAGCAGTTTGGAGCGGGTTAACAATGAGCAGTTCTTC. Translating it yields CASSLERVNNEQFF.

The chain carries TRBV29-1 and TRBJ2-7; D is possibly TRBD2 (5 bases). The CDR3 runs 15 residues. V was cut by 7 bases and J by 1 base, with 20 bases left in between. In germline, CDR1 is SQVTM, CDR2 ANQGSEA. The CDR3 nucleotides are TGCAGCGCTACGGTCCCGGGGATGGTTTCCTACGAGCAGTACTTC. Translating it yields CSATVPGMVSYEQYF.

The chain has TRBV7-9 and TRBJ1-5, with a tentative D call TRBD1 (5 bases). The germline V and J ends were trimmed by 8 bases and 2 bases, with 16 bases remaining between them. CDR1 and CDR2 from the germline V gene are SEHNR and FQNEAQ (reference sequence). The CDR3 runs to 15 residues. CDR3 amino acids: CASARDRDGNQPQHF. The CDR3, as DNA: TGTGCCAGCGCGCGGGACCGGGACGGCAATCAGCCCCAGCATTTT.

The CDR3 sequence: CATSRGGQGTGELFF. The DNA of the CDR3 is TGTGCCACCAGCAGAGGGGGACAGGGGACCGGGGAGCTGTTTTTT. The J gene is TRBJ2-2, the V gene TRBV15; the match to TRBD1 covers 10 bases. Germline assignment: CDR1 LNHNV and CDR2 YYDKDF (reference sequence). J gave up 5 bases and V 1 base, and 1 base lay outside the gene matches. The CDR3 is made up of 15 amino acids.

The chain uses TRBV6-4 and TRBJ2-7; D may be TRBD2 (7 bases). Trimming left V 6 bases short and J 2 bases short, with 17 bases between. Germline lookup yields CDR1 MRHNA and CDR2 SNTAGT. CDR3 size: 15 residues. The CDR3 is CASSPEGGGTYEQYF. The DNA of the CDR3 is TGTGCCAGCAGCCCCGAGGGGGGGGGTACCTACGAGCAGTACTTC.

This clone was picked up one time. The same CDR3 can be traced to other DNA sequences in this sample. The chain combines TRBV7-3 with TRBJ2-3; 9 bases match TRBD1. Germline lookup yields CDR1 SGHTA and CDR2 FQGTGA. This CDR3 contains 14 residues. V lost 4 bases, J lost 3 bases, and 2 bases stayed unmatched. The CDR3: CASSSGQGTDTQYF. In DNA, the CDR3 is TGTGCCAGCAGCTCGGGACAGGGAACAGATACGCAGTATTTT.

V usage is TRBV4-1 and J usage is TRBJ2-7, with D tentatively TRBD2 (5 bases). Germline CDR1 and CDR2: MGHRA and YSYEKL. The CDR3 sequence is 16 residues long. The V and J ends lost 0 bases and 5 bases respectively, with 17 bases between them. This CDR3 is CASSQDWSSASHEQYF. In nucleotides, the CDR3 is TGCGCCAGCAGCCAAGATTGGAGTAGCGCGAGCCACGAGCAGTACTTC.

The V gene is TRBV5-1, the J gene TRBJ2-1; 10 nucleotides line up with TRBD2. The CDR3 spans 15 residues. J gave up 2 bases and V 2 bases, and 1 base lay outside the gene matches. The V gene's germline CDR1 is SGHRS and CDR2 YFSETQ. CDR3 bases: TGCGCCAGCAGCTTAGCGGGAGGGACCTACAATGAGCAGTTCTTC. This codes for CASSLAGGTYNEQFF.

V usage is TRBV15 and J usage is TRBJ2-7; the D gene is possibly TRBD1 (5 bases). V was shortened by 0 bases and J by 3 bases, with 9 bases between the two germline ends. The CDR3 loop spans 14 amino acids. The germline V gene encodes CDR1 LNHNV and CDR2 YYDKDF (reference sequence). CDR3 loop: CATSRDRGRYEQYF. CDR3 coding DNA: TGTGCCACCAGCAGAGATAGGGGTCGCTACGAGCAGTACTTC. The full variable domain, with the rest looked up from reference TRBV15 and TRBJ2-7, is DAMVIQNPRYQVTQFGKPVTLSCSQTLNHNVMYWYQQKSSQAPKLLFHYYDKDFNNEADTPDNFQSRRPNTSFCFLDIRSPGLGDTAMYLCATSRDRGRYEQYFGPGTRLTVT.

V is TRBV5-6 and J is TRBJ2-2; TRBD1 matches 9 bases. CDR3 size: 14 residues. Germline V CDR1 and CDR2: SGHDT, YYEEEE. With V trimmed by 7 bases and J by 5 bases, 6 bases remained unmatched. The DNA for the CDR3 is TGTGCCAGCGGAGGACAGGGGAGGACCGGGGAGCTGTTTTTT. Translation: CASGGQGRTGELFF.

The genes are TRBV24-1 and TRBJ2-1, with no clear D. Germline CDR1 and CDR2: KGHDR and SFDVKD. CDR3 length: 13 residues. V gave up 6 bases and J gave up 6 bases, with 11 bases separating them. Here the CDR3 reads CATSKRQANEQFF. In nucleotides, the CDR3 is TGTGCCACCAGTAAACGGCAGGCCAATGAGCAGTTCTTC.

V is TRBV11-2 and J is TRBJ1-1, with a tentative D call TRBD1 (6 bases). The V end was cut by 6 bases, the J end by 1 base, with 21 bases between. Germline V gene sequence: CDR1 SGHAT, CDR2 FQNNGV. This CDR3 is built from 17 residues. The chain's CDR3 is CASRRAAYREGNTEAFF. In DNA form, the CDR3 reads TGTGCCAGCAGGCGTGCAGCCTACAGGGAAGGGAACACTGAAGCTTTCTTT.

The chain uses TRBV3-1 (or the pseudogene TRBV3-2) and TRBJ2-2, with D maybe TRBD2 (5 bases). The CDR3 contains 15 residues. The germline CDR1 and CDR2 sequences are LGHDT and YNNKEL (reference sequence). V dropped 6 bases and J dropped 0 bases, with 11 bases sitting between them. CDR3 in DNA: TGTGCCAGCAGAAAACTAGTACCGAACACCGGGGAGCTGTTTTTT. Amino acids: CASRKLVPNTGELFF.

CDR3 amino acids: CASSPANRGLGETQYF. CDR3 nucleotide sequence: TGTGCCAGCAGTCCAGCAAACAGGGGGCTGGGAGAGACCCAGTACTTC. The chain recombines TRBV27 with TRBJ2-5; 9 nucleotides agree with TRBD1. Germline V lookup: CDR1 MNHEY, CDR2 SMNVEV (reference sequence). With 5 bases clipped from V and 4 bases from J, the junction kept 11 bases outside the gene matches. This CDR3 comprises 16 residues.

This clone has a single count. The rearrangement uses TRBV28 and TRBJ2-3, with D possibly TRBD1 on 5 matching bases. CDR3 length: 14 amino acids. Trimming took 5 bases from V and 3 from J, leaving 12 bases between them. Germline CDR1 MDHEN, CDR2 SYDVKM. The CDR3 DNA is TGTGCCAGCAGTGGCATGACAGAGACAGATACGCAGTATTTT. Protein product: CASSGMTETDTQYF.

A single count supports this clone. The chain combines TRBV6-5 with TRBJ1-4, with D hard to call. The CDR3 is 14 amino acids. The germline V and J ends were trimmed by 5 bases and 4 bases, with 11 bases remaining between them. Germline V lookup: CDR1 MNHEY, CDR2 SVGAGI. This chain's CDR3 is CASSPFGSNEKLFF. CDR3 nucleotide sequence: TGTGCCAGCAGTCCTTTCGGTAGTAATGAAAAACTGTTTTTT.

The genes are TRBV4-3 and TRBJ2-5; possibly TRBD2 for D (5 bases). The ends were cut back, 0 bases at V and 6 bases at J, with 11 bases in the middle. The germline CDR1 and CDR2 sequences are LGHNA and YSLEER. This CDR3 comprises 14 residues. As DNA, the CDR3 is TGCGCCAGCAGCCAAGAGAGGGTCTCGCAGACCCAGTACTTC. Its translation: CASSQERVSQTQYF.

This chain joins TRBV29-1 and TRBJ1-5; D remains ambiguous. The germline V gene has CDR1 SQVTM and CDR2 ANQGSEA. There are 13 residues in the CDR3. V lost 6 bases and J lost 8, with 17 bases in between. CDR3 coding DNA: TGCAGCGTGAAAGTGACACCCGGGGAGCCCCAGCATTTT. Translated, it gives CSVKVTPGEPQHF.

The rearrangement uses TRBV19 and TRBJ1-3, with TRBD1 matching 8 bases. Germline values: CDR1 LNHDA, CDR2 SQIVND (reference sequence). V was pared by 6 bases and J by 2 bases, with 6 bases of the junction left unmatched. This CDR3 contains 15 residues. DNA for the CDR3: TGTGCCAGTAGGCCCCTGACAGGGGCTGGAAACACCATATATTTT. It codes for CASRPLTGAGNTIYF.

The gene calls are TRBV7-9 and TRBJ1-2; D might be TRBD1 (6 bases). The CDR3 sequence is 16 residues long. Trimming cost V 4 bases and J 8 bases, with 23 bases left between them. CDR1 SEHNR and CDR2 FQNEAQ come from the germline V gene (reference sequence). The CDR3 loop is CASSYRYWGRRHGYTF. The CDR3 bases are TGTGCCAGCAGCTACCGATACTGGGGGCGCCGGCACGGCTACACCTTC.

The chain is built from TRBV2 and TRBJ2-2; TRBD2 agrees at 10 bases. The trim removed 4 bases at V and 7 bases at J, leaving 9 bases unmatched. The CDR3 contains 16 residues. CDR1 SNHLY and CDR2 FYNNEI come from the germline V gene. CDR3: CASSVASGSQGGELFF. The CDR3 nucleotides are TGTGCCAGCAGTGTGGCTAGCGGGAGTCAGGGCGGGGAGCTGTTTTTT.

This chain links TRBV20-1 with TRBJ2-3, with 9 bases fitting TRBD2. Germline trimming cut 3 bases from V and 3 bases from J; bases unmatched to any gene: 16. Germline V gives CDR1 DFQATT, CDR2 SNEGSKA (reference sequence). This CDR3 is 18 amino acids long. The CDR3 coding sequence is TGCAGTGCTAGTCCTTTCACGGGTAGCGGGAGTGGGACAGATACGCAGTATTTT. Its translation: CSASPFTGSGSGTDTQYF.

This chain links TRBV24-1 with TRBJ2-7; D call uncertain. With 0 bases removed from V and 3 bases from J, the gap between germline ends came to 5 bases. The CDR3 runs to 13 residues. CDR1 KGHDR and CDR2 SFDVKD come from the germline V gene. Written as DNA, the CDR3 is TGTGCCACCAGTGATTTGCTCAGCTACGAGCAGTACTTC. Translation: CATSDLLSYEQYF.